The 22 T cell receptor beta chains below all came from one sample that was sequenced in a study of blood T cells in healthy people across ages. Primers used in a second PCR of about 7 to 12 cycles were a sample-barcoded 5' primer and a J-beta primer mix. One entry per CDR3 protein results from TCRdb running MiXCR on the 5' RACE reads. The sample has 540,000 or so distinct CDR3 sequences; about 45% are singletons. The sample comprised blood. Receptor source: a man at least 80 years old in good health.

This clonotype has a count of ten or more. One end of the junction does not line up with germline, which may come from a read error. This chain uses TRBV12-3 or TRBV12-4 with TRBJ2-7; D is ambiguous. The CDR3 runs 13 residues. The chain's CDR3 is CASSLGQPYEQYF. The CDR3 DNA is TGTGCCAGCAGCTTAGGGCAGCCCTACGAGCAGTACTTC.

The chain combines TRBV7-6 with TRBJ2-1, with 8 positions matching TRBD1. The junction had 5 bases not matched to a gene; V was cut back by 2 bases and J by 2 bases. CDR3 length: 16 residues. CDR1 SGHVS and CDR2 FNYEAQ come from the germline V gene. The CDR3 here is CASSLPGQGPYNEQFF. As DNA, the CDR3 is TGTGCCAGCAGCTTACCAGGACAGGGTCCCTACAATGAGCAGTTCTTC.

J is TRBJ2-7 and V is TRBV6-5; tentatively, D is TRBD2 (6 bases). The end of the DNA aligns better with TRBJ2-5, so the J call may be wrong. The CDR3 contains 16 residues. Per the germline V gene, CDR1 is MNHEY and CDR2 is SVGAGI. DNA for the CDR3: TGTGCCAGCAGTACCCGATTTGGACTATCCCAGGGGACCCAGTACTTC. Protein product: CASSTRFGLSQGTQYF.

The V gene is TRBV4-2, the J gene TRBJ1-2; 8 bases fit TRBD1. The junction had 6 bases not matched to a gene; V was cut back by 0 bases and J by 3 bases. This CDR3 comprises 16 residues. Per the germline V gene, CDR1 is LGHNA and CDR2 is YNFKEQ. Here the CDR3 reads CASSQDGTGDYYGYTF. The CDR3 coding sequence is TGTGCCAGCAGCCAAGACGGGACAGGAGATTACTATGGCTACACCTTC.

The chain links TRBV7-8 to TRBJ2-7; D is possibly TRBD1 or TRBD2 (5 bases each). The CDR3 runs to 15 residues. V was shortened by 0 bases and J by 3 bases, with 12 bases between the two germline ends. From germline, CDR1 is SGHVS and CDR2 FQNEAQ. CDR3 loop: CASSLAQGEGYEQYF. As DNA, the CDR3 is TGTGCCAGCAGCTTAGCCCAGGGAGAGGGCTACGAGCAGTACTTC. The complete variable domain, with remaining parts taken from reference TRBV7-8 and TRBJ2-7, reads GAGVSQSPRYKVAKRGQDVALRCDPISGHVSLFWYQQALGQGPEFLTYFQNEAQLDKSGLPSDRFFAERPEGSVSTLKIQRTQQEDSAVYLCASSLAQGEGYEQYFGPGTRLTVT.

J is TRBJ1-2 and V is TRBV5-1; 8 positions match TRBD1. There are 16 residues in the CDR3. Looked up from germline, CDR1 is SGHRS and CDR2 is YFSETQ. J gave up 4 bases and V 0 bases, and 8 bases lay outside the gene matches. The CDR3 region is CASSLDLDRATYGYTF. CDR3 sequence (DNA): TGCGCCAGCAGCTTGGATCTGGACAGGGCTACCTATGGCTACACCTTC.

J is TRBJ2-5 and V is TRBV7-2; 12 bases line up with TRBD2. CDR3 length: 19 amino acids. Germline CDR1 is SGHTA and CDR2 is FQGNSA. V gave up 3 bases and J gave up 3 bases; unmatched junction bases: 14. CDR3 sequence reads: CASSFLRTSGVGGEETQYF. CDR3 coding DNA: TGTGCCAGCAGCTTCTTAAGGACTAGCGGGGTCGGGGGAGAAGAGACCCAGTACTTC.

The CDR3 region is CASFTSDQETQFF. DNA of the CDR3: TGTGCCAGCTTTACTAGCGATCAAGAGACCCAGTTCTTC. The V and J genes are TRBV6-6 and TRBJ2-5; 7 bases line up with TRBD2. TRBJ2-1 matches the DNA end more closely, so the J call is doubtful. CDR3 size: 13 residues. Germline lookup yields CDR1 MNHNY and CDR2 SVGAGI (reference sequence).

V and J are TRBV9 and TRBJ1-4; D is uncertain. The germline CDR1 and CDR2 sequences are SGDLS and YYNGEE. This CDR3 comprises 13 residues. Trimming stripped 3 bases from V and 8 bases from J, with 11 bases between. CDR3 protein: CASSAPNKEKLFF. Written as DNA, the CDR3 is TGTGCCAGCAGCGCCCCAAATAAGGAAAAACTGTTTTTT. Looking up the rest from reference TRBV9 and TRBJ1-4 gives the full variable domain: DSGVTQTPKHLITATGQRVTLRCSPRSGDLSVYWYQQSLDQGLQFLIQYYNGEERAKGNILERFSAQQFPDLHSELNLSSLELGDSALYFCASSAPNKEKLFFGSGTQLSVL.

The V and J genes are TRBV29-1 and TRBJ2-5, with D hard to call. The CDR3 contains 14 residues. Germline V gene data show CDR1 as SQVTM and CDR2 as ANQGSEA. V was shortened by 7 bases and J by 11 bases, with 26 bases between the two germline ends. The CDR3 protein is CSASSGGLVNEQYF. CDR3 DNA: TGCAGCGCCTCCTCCGGCGGCCTCGTGAATGAGCAGTACTTC.

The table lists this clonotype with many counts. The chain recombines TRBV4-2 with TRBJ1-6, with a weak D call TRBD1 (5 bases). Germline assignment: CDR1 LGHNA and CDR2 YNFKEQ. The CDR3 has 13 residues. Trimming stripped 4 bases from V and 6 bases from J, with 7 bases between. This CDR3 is CASSPGRNSPLHF. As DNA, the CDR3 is TGTGCCAGCAGCCCGGGACGTAATTCACCCCTCCACTTT.

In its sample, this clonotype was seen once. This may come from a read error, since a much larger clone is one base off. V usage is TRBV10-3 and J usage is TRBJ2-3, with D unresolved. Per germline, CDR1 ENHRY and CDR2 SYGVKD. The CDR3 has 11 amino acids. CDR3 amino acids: CAISEADAQYF. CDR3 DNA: TGTGCCATCAGTGAGGCAGATGCGCAGTATTTT.

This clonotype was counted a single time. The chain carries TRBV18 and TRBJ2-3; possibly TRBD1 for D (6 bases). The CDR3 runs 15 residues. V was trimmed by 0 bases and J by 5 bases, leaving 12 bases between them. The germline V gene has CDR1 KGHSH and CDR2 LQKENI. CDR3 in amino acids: CASSPPYREGDTQYF. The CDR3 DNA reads TGTGCCAGCTCACCACCGTACAGGGAAGGAGATACGCAGTATTTT. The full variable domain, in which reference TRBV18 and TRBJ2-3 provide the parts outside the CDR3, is NAGVMQNPRHLVRRRGQEARLRCSPMKGHSHVYWYRQLPEEGLKFMVYLQKENIIDESGMPKERFSAEFPKEGPSILRIQQVVRGDSAAYFCASSPPYREGDTQYFGPGTRLTVL.

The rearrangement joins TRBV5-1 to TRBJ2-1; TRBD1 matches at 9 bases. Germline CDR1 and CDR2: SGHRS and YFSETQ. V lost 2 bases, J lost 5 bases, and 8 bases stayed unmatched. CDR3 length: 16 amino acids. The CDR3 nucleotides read TGCGCCAGCAGCTTAGGTGGGACAGGGACACACAATGAGCAGTTCTTC. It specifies CASSLGGTGTHNEQFF.

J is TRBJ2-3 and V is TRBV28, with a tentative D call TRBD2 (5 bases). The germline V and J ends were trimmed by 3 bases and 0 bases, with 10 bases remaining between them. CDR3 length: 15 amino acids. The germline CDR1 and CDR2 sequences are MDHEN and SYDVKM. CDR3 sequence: CASSFVGVSTDTQYF. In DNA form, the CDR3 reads TGTGCCAGCAGTTTTGTGGGAGTTAGCACAGATACGCAGTATTTT.

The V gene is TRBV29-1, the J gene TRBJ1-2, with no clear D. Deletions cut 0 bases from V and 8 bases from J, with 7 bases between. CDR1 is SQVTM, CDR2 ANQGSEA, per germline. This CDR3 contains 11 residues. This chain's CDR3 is CSVEDLRGYTF. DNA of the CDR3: TGCAGCGTTGAAGATCTTCGGGGCTACACCTTC.

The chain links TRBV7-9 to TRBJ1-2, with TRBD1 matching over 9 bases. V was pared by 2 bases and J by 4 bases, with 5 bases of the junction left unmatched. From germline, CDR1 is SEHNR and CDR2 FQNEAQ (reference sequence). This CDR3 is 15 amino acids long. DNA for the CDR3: TGTGCCAGCAGCTTACAGACAGGGGGAGGCTATGGCTACACCTTC. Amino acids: CASSLQTGGGYGYTF.

CDR3 in DNA: TGTGCCAGCAGCTTACGTTCTTACGGGAGTTGGGACACCGGGGAGCTGTTTTTT. Protein sequence: CASSLRSYGSWDTGELFF. The chain carries TRBV7-6 and TRBJ2-2, with D perhaps matching TRBD2 (6 bases). V lost 2 bases, J lost 3 bases, and 19 bases lay in between. The germline V gene has CDR1 SGHVS and CDR2 FNYEAQ. CDR3 length: 18 residues. Full variable domain (rest looked up from reference TRBV7-6 and TRBJ2-2): GAGVSQSPRYKVTKRGQDVALRCDPISGHVSLYWYRQALGQGPEFLTYFNYEAQQDKSGLPNDRFSAERPEGSISTLTIQRTEQRDSAMYRCASSLRSYGSWDTGELFFGEGSRLTVL.

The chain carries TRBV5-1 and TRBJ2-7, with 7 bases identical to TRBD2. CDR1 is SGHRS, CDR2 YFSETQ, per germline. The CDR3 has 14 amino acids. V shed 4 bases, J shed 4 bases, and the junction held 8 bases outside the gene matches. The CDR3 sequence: CASSPGLEKYEQYF. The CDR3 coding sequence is TGCGCCAGCAGCCCCGGACTAGAAAAATACGAGCAGTACTTC.

This CDR3 is CASSHSTGREQYF. Here the CDR3 DNA reads TGTGCCAGCAGCCACTCGACAGGGCGCGAGCAGTACTTC. V is TRBV3-1 and J is TRBJ2-5; 7 positions match TRBD1. With the DNA end fitting TRBJ2-7 better, the J assignment may be wrong. Germline CDR1 LGHDT, CDR2 YNNKEL (reference sequence). This CDR3 spans 13 amino acids.

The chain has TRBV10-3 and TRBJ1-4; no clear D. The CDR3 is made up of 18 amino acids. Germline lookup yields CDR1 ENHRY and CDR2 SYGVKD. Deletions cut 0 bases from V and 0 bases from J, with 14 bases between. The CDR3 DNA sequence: TGTGCCATCAGTGAGTCGATTTCAGGCAATCCAACTAATGAAAAACTGTTTTTT. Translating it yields CAISESISGNPTNEKLFF.

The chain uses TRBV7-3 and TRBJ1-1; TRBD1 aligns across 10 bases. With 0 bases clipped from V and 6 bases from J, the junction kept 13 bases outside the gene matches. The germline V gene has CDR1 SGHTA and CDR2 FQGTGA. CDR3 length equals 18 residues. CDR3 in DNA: TGTGCCAGCAGCTTAACCGACAGGGGGCACGGCCGTATTCCTGAAGCTTTCTTT. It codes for CASSLTDRGHGRIPEAFF.